This T cell receptor (beta chain) was identified during a study of cytomegalovirus exposure and HLA in healthy donors. The CDR3 contains 14 residues. CDR1 and CDR2 (germline): LNHDA, SQIVND (reference sequence). Trimming took off 7 bases at V and 7 bases at J, with 14 bases between the two ends. Study-wide results and limits: In a later analysis, compared with equally common non-associated chains, HLA-associated beta chains were more expanded.

With regard to this clone: Its antigen is currently unknown.

The PCR employed 60 Vbeta primers together with 13 Jbeta primers. The method was immunoSEQ multiplex PCR; TCRdb's version includes in-frame clones alone and lacks a portion of them. This sample carries roughly 130,000 clones, approximately 80% of them seen once, and the ten largest clones take almost 3%. The sample comprised PBMCs. The chain has TRBV19 and TRBJ1-6; no definite D call. This TCR derives from a woman aged 18-29 years in good health and CMV-seropositive. This CDR3 reads CASTYGPGNSPLHF. The CDR3 coding sequence is TGTGCCAGTACTTACGGACCGGGAAATTCACCCCTCCACTTT.